These T cell receptor beta chains were read from a single sample in a study of a mutant IDH1 vaccine in newly diagnosed glioma. Generated by immunoSEQ multiplex PCR, the TCRdb table keeps only in-frame clones and is missing some. The data show about 67,000 clones, with around 80% seen just once and 4% to 5.5% held by the top ten. This material consisted of peripheral blood mononuclear cells (PBMCs), taken from a glioma patient treated with radiotherapy, temozolomide or both. The receptor source for this set is a woman aged 18-29 years with glioma. Some clones in this sample may be carry-over from other donors' samples. CDR3s include the opening cysteine and the closing phenylalanine or tryptophan. A D gene is named only where the DNA matches it firmly. Some rows have no size entry. The others give once, few or many, or a class for an expanded clone.

>.|TRBV29-1|.|TRBJ2-5
TGCAGCGTTGACGCCGGGGAGACCCAGTACTTC
CSVDAGETQYF
>.|TRBV5-4|.|TRBJ2-2
TGTGCCAGCAGCTTGGGCCAGCCGACCGGGGAGCTGTTTTTT
CASSLGQPTGELFF
>.|TRBV7-2|.|TRBJ2-1
TGTGCCAGCAGCTTTAGGAGATTTTCCTACAATGAGCAGTTCTTC
CASSFRRFSYNEQFF
>.|TRBV20-1|TRBD2|TRBJ2-4
TGCAGTGCGGGGGGGGACGTAAGGGGGTACTTC
CSAGGDVRGYF
>.|TRBV6-4|.|TRBJ1-2
TGTGCCAGCAGGGAACCTACCCACAGACGACAGAGCTACACCTTC
CASREPTHRRQSYTF
>.|TRBV7-2|.|TRBJ1-1
TGTGCCAGCAGCCCCACGGGGCGGAACACTGAAGCTTTCTTT
CASSPTGRNTEAFF
>.|TRBV27|TRBD2|TRBJ2-7
TGTGCCAGCAGTCCCGCCGGAGCGGGAGAGTACGAGCAGTACTTC
CASSPAGAGEYEQYF
>.|TRBV5-1|.|TRBJ2-7
TGCGCCAGCAGCTTGGCCGGGGGCAGCCCAACCTACGAGCAGTACTTC
CASSLAGGSPTYEQYF
>.|TRBV18|.|TRBJ1-6
TGTGCCAGCTCACCCTTACGGACGGATAATTCACCCCTCCACTTT
CASSPLRTDNSPLHF
>.|TRBV10-1|.|TRBJ2-7
TGCGCCAGCAACGTTCACAGGGTCTACGAGCAGTACTTC
CASNVHRVYEQYF
>.|TRBV4-2|TRBD2|TRBJ2-3
TGTGCCAGCAGCCGACGGCGGCTAGCGGGAGGTGGCACAGATACGCAGTATTTT
CASSRRRLAGGGTDTQYF
>.|TRBV11-3|TRBD2|TRBJ2-7
TGTGCCAGCAGCTTAGGACCAGCGGGGGGGCCTGAGCAGTACTTC
CASSLGPAGGPEQYF
>.|TRBV6-1|.|TRBJ2-7
TGTGCCAGCAGTGAATTTAAGGCGAGAGCCTACGAGCAGTACTTC
CASSEFKARAYEQYF
>.|TRBV2|TRBD1|TRBJ1-1
TGTGCCAGCAAAAAGGAGGGGGCCGTAACTGAAGCTTTCTTT
CASKKEGAVTEAFF
>.|TRBV5-4|.|TRBJ2-3
TGTGCCAGCAGCTTGGCCGTCAGCACAGATACGCAGTATTTT
CASSLAVSTDTQYF
>.|TRBV6-5|TRBD1|TRBJ1-2
TGTGCCAGCAGTTCTTGGACAGGGAACTATGGCTACACCTTC
CASSSWTGNYGYTF
>.|TRBV25-1|.|TRBJ1-6
TGTGCCAGCAGTGAAGGGTTGTATAATTCACCCCTCCACTTT
CASSEGLYNSPLHF
>.|TRBV18|.|TRBJ1-4
TGTGCCAGCTCACCAATAGGCCCTCCAGGTGGAGGGAGAAAACTGTTTTTT
CASSPIGPPGGGRKLFF
>.|TRBV10-2|TRBD1|TRBJ1-1
TGCGCCAGCAGTGAGTATTGGACAGGGGACCAATTCACTGAAGCTTTCTTT
CASSEYWTGDQFTEAFF
>.|TRBV19|TRBD2|TRBJ2-2
TGTGCCAGTAGTATGAGGCTAGCGGGAGGTACCGGGGAGCTGTTTTTT
CASSMRLAGGTGELFF
>.|TRBV6-1|TRBD1|TRBJ2-7
TGTGCCAGCAGTGAAGCGATAGCAGGGGGCTACGAGCAGTACTTC
CASSEAIAGGYEQYF
>.|TRBV10-3|.|TRBJ2-4
TGTGCCATCAGTGATTTTCAGGGTAGGGGTAGGAAAAACATTCAGTACTTC
CAISDFQGRGRKNIQYF
>.|TRBV18|.|TRBJ1-1
TGTGCCAGCTCACCGAAAGATGGGGGTGGTACTGAAGCTTTCTTT
CASSPKDGGGTEAFF
>.|TRBV14|.|TRBJ2-5
TGTGCCAGCAGCCCCCGGGACTTTCAAGAGACCCAGTACTTC
CASSPRDFQETQYF
>.|TRBV11-2|TRBD2|TRBJ2-7
TGTGCCAGCAGCCCTGGGGCGGGAGCCTACGAGCAGTACTTC
CASSPGAGAYEQYF
>once|TRBV6-5|.|TRBJ2-7
TGTGCCAGCAGTTACTCGGTGCGGTACGAGCAGTACTTC
CASSYSVRYEQYF
>.|TRBV11-2|.|TRBJ1-4
TGTGCCAGCAGCCTCCCCTTGACCGATTCCTATAATGAAAAACTGTTTTTT
CASSLPLTDSYNEKLFF
>.|TRBV5-1|.|TRBJ1-5
TGCGCCAGCAGCTTGGGAGGGGATAGCAATCAGCCCCAGCATTTT
CASSLGGDSNQPQHF
>.|TRBV7-8|.|TRBJ2-5
TGTGCCAGCAGCTTAGGGAGCGGCCAGACCCAGTACTTC
CASSLGSGQTQYF